A selection of T cell receptor beta chains follows, all from one sample in a study of T cell responses to AZD1222 COVID-19 vaccine. Sequencing was performed with immunoSEQ multiplex PCR; in TCRdb, only in-frame clones are kept and a portion is missing. The sample yields around 99,000 clones, 80% to 90% seen once. The sequences come from peripheral blood, collected 28 days after the second AZD1222 dose. The receptors shown here come from an adult who received the AZD1222 COVID-19 vaccine. The CDR3 runs from the conserved cysteine through the conserved F or W. The order of the fields is J gene, V gene, CDR3 protein.

TRBJ2-3 | TRBV11-2 | CASSSAAPLTDTQYF
TRBJ2-1 | TRBV9 | CASSLGLAAYNEQFF
TRBJ2-7 | TRBV18 | CASSPAISYEQYF
TRBJ2-1 | TRBV10-3 | CAIRTTHTGGRGNNEQFF
TRBJ2-3 | TRBV29-1 | CSVVGNTDTQYF
TRBJ1-2 | TRBV29-1 | CSTYTTYGYTF
TRBJ2-1 | TRBV28 | CATEPTDYNEQFF
TRBJ2-1 | TRBV5-6 | CASSLTGFNEQFF
TRBJ1-1 | TRBV19 | CASSIDLGGSEAFF
TRBJ2-1 | TRBV29-1 | CSVELGRQAEFF
TRBJ2-2 | TRBV9 | CASSRQTGNTGELFF
TRBJ2-2 | TRBV19 | CASSMFGGLAGSNTGELFF
TRBJ1-1 | TRBV19 | CASSISPGQVIMNTEAFF
TRBJ1-2 | TRBV4-3 | CASSQEGGLAGGYTF
TRBJ1-1 | TRBV27 | CASTSSPMNTEAFF
TRBJ1-2 | TRBV11-1 | CASSPTGLLNYGYTF
TRBJ2-6 | TRBV7-3 | CASSLTPRLSGANVLTF
TRBJ2-7 | TRBV19 | CASSISGRQAYEQYF
TRBJ1-5 | TRBV6-5 | CARSSRGQPQHF
TRBJ1-6 | TRBV7-2 | CASGRDRVNSPLHF
TRBJ2-6 | TRBV5-4 | CASSGGDALSGANVLTF
TRBJ1-2 | TRBV6-6 | CASSLLGLDGYTF
TRBJ2-1 | TRBV6-2/TRBV6-3 | CASSYSTRQIYNEQFF
TRBJ2-3 | TRBV13 | CASSSRLAGGNTDTQYF
TRBJ2-1 | TRBV7-7 | CASSPGGGSGYNEQFF
TRBJ2-7 | TRBV18 | CASSPYNYEQYF
TRBJ2-3 | TRBV7-6 | CASSYPRGTSGSTADTQYF
TRBJ2-3 | TRBV5-4 | CASRDQRGSTDTQYF
TRBJ1-6 | TRBV30 | CAWAGTGYSPLHF
TRBJ2-5 | TRBV3-1/TRBV3-2 | CASSLRALAETQYF
TRBJ1-6 | TRBV6-1 | CASSEAVYNSPLHF
TRBJ2-7 | TRBV4-1 | CASSQVPSGAYEQYF
TRBJ2-1 | TRBV12-1 | CASSLLGGFVISKQFF
TRBJ2-1 | TRBV27 | CASSYSGTSGSLPYNEQFF
TRBJ1-3 | TRBV19 | CASSIPVTGSLNTIYF
TRBJ2-7 | TRBV6-2/TRBV6-3 | CASSYSGGVSNEQYF
TRBJ2-2 | TRBV30 | CASYTGELFF
TRBJ2-2 | TRBV11-2 | CASSSPGGPSRGISGELFF
TRBJ1-2 | TRBV11-2 | CASSFGDVYGYTF
TRBJ2-7 | TRBV4-3 | CASSQGRQGYEQYF
TRBJ2-3 | TRBV5-1 | CASSLVAGGLADTQYF
TRBJ2-2 | TRBV9 | CASSPGETGELFF